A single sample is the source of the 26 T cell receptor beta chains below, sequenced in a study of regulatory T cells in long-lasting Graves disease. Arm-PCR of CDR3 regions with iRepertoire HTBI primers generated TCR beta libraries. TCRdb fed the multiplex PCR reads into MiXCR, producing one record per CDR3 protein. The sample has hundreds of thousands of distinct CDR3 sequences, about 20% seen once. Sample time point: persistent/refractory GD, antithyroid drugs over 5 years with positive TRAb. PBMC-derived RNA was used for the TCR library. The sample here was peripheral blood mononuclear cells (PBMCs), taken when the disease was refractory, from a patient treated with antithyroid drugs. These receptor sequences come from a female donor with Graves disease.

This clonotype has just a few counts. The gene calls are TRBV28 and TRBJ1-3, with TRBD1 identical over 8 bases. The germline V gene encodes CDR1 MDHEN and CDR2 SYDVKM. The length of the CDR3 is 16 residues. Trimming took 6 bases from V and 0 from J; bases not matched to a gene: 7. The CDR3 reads CASSPQGGPSGNTIYF. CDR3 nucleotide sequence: TGTGCCAGCAGCCCACAGGGGGGCCCCTCTGGAAACACCATATATTTT.

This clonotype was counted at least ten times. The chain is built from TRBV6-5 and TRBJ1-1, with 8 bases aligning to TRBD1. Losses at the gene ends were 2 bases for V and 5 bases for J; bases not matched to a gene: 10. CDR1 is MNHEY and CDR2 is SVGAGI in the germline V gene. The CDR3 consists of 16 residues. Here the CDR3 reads CASSYPDRGGGTEAFF. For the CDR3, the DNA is TGTGCCAGCAGTTACCCCGACAGGGGAGGAGGTACTGAAGCTTTCTTT.

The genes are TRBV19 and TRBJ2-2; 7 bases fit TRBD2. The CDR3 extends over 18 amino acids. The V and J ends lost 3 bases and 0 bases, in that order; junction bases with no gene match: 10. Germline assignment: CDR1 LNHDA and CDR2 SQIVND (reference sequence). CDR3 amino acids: CASSIRTSSPTNTGELFF. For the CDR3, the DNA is TGTGCCAGTAGTATTAGGACTAGTTCTCCAACGAACACCGGGGAGCTGTTTTTT.

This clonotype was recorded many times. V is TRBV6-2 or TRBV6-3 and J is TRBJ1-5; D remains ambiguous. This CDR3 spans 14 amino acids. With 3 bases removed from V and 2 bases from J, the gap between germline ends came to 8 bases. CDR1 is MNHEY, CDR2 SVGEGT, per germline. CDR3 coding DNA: TGTGCCAGCAGTTATAGCCCGGGCAATCAGCCCCAGCATTTT. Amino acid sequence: CASSYSPGNQPQHF.

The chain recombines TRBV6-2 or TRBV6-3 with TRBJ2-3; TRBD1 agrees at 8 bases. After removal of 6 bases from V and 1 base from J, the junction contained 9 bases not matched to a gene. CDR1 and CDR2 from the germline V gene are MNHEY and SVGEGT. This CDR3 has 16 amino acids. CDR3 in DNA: TGTGCCAGCAGGGACCCGGGACAGGACCGCACAGATACGCAGTATTTT. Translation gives CASRDPGQDRTDTQYF.

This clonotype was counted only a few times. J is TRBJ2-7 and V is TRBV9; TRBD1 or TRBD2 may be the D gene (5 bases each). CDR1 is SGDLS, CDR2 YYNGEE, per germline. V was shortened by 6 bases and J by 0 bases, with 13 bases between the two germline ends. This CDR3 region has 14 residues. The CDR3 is CASTPGRASYEQYF. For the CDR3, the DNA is TGTGCCAGCACCCCGGGACGGGCCTCCTACGAGCAGTACTTC.

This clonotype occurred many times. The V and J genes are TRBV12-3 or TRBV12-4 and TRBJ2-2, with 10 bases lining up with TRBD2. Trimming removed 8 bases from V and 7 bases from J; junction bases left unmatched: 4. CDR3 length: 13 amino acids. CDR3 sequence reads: CASSAGGDGELFF. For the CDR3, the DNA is TGTGCCAGCTCAGCGGGGGGGGACGGGGAGCTGTTTTTT.

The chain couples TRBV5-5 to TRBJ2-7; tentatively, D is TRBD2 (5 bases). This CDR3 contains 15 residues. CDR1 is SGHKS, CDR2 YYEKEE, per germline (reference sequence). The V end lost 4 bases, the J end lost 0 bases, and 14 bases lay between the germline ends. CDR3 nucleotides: TGTGCCAGCAGCGAGGAGGTGTGGAGCTCCTACGAGCAGTACTTC. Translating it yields CASSEEVWSSYEQYF.

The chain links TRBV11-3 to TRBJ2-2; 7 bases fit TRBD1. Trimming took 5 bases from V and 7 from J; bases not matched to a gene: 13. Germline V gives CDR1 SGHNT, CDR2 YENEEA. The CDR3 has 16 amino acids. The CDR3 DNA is TGTGCCAGCAGCCGTCCCCCGGACAGGATGGTCGGGGAGCTGTTTTTT. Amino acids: CASSRPPDRMVGELFF.

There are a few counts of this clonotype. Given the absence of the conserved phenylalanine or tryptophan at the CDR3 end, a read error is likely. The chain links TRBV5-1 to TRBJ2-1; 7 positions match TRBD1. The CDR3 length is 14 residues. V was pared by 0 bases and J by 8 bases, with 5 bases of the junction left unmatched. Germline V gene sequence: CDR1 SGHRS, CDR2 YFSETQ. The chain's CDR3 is CASSLVRQGDEQFL. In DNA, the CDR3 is TGCGCCAGCAGCTTGGTGCGACAGGGCGATGAGCAGTTCCTC.

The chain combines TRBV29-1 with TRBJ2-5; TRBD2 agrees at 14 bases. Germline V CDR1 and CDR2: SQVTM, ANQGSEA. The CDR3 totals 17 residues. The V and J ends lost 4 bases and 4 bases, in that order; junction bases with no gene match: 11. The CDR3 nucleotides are TGCAGCGTTGGAATACAGGGACTAGCGGGAGAAGGAGAGACCCAGTACTTC. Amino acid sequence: CSVGIQGLAGEGETQYF.

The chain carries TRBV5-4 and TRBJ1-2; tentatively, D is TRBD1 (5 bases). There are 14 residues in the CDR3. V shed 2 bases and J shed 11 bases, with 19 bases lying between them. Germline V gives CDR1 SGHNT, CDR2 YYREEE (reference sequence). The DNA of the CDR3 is TGTGCCAGCAGCTTAGGCGGAGGGGACGAGGGGTACACCTTC. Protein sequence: CASSLGGGDEGYTF. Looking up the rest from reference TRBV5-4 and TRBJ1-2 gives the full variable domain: ETGVTQSPTHLIKTRGQQVTLRCSSQSGHNTVSWYQQALGQGPQFIFQYYREEENGRGNFPPRFSGLQFPNYSSELNVNALELDDSALYLCASSLGGGDEGYTFGSGTRLTVV.

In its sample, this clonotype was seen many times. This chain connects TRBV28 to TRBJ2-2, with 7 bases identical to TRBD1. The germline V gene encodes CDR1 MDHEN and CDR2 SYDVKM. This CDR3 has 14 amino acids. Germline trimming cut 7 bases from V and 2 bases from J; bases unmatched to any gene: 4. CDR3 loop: CASTGTANTGELFF. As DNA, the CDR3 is TGTGCCAGCACAGGGACAGCAAACACCGGGGAGCTGTTTTTT.

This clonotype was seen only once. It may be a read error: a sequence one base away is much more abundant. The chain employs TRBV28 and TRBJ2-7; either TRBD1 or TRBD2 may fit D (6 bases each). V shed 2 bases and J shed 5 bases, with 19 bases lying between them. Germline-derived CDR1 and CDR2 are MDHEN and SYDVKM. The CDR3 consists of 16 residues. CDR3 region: CASSLTNRGLGNEQYF. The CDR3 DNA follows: TGTGCCAGCAGTTTAACTAATCGGGGGCTGGGGAACGAGCAGTACTTC.

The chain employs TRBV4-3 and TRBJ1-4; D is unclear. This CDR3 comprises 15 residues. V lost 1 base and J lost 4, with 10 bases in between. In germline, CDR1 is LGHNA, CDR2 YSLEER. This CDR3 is CASSQGAADNEKLFF. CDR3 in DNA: TGCGCCAGCAGCCAAGGCGCGGCAGATAATGAAAAACTGTTTTTT.

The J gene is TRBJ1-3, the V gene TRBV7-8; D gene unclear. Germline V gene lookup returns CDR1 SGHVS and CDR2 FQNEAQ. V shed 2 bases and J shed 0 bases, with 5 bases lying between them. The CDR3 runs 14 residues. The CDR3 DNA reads TGTGCCAGCAGCTTACAGACCTCTGGAAACACCATATATTTT. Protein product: CASSLQTSGNTIYF.

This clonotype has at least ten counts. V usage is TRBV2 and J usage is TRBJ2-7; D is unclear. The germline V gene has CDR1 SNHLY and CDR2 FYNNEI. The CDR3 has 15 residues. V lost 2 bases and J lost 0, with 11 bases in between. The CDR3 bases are TGTGCCAGCAGTGAAACGGTACTCTCCTCCTACGAGCAGTACTTC. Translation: CASSETVLSSYEQYF.

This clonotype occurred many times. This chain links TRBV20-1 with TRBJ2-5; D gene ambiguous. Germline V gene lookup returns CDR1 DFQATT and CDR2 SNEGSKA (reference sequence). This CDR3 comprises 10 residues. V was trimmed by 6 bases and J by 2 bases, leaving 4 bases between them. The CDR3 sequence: CSATQETQYF. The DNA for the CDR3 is TGCAGTGCGACTCAAGAGACCCAGTACTTC.

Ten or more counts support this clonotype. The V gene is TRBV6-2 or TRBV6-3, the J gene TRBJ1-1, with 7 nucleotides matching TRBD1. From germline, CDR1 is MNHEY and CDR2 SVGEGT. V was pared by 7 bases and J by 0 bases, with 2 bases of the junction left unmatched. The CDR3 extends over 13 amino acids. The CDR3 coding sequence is TGTGCCAGCAAGGGACAGTTGAACACTGAAGCTTTCTTT. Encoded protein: CASKGQLNTEAFF.

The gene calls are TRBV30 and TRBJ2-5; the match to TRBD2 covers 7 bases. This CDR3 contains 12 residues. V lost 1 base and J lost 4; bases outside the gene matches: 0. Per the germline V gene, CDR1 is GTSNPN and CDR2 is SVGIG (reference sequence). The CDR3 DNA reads TGTGCCTGGAGTGGCGGGAGAGAGACCCAGTACTTC. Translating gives CAWSGGRETQYF.

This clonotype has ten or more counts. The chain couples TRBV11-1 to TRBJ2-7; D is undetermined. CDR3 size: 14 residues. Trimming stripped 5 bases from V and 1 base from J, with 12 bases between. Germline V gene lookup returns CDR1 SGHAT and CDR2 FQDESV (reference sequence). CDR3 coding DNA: TGTGCCAGCAGCCCGGTCGGAGCTTCCTACGAGCAGTACTTC. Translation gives CASSPVGASYEQYF.

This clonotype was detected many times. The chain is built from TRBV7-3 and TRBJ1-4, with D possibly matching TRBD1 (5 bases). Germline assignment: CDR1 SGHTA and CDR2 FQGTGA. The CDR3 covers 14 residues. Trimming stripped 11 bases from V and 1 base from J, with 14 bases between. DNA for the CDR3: TGTGCCTCCAGGGACGCAGAAACTAATGAAAAACTGTTTTTT. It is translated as CASRDAETNEKLFF.

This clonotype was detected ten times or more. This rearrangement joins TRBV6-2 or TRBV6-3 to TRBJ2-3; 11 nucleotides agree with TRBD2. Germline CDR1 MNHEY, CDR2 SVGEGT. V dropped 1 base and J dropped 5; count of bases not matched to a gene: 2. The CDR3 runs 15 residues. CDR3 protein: CASSYFGLAGDTQYF. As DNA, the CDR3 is TGTGCCAGCAGTTACTTTGGACTAGCGGGAGATACGCAGTATTTT.

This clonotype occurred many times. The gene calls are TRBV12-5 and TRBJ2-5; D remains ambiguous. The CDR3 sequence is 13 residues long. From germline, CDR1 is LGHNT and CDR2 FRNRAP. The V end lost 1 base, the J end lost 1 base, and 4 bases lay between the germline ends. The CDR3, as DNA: TGTGCTAGTGGTTTGGAGTCCCAAGAGACCCAGTACTTC. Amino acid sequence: CASGLESQETQYF.

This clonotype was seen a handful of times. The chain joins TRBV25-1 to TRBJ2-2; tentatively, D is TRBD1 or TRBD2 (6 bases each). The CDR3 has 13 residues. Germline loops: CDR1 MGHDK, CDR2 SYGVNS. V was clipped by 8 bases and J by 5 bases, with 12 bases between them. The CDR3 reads CASRRGGTGELFF. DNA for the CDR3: TGTGCCAGCCGCAGGGGAGGAACCGGGGAGCTGTTTTTT.

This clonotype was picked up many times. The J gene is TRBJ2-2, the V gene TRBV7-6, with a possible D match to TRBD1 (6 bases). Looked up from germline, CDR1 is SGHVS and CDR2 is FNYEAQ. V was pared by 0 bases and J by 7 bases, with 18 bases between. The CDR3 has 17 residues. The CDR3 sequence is CASSLAKGSGVVGELFF. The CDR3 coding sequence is TGTGCCAGCAGCTTAGCGAAGGGGTCAGGGGTCGTCGGGGAGCTGTTTTTT.